These 20 T cell receptor beta chains were sequenced from one sample in a study of blood T cell repertoires in COVID-19. Produced via immunoSEQ multiplex PCR; TCRdb's table is partial and in-frame only. Here the sample spans 100,000 to 150,000 clones, roughly 90% being singletons. Sample: peripheral blood. The receptors were sampled from a man aged 65 to 85 with active COVID-19.

This chain uses TRBV6-5 with TRBJ2-7, with 8 nucleotides matching TRBD1. V was pared by 2 bases and J by 2 bases, with 5 bases of the junction left unmatched. The length of the CDR3 is 15 residues. The germline V gene has CDR1 MNHEY and CDR2 SVGAGI. In DNA form, the CDR3 reads TGTGCCAGCAGTTACCGAAGGGACAGGCCCTACGAGCAGTACTTC. The encoded protein is CASSYRRDRPYEQYF.

This chain connects TRBV3-1 (or the pseudogene TRBV3-2) to TRBJ2-1; 7 bases are shared with TRBD2. CDR3 length equals 14 residues. Germline V gives CDR1 LGHDT, CDR2 YNNKEL (reference sequence). V gave up 6 bases and J gave up 0 bases; unmatched junction bases: 2. The CDR3 spells CASRRGSSYNEQFF. The CDR3 DNA is TGTGCCAGCAGGCGCGGGAGCTCCTACAATGAGCAGTTCTTC.

This clone was seen just once. The V and J genes are TRBV2 and TRBJ1-5; 9 bases map to TRBD1. The J segment lost 7 bases and the V segment lost 5 bases, leaving 6 bases of the junction unmatched. The CDR3 has 14 residues. Germline V gives CDR1 SNHLY, CDR2 FYNNEI. The CDR3 nucleotides read TGTGCCAGCAGTCGGGACAGGGAGGGACAGCCCCAGCATTTT. Translation gives CASSRDREGQPQHF.

The gene calls are TRBV2 and TRBJ2-7, with TRBD2 matching 8 bases. Trimming at V came to 7 bases and at J to 3 bases, leaving 17 bases not matched to a gene. The CDR3 has 17 residues. Germline V gives CDR1 SNHLY, CDR2 FYNNEI. CDR3 DNA sequence: TGTGCCAGCATCCAGGGGCCCTTTTCTAGCGGGTTCTACGAGCAGTACTTC. This translates into CASIQGPFSSGFYEQYF.

CDR3 DNA sequence: TGTGCCAGCAGTCGCCACAGGACTACCCCCACAGATACGCAGTATTTT. The encoded protein is CASSRHRTTPTDTQYF. The genes are TRBV6-2 or TRBV6-3 and TRBJ2-3; perhaps TRBD2 as D (6 bases). The ends were cut back, 5 bases at V and 2 bases at J, with 17 bases in the middle. Germline V CDR1 and CDR2: MNHEY, SVGEGT. The length of the CDR3 is 16 residues.

V is TRBV7-9 and J is TRBJ2-7, with D possibly matching TRBD1 (5 bases). V lost 2 bases to trimming and J lost 3 bases, with 8 bases between them. The germline CDR1 and CDR2 sequences are SEHNR and FQNEAQ (reference sequence). The CDR3 totals 13 residues. The DNA for the CDR3 is TGTGCCAGCAGCTTAAGTCAGGGCTACGAGCAGTACTTC. Translating gives CASSLSQGYEQYF.

This chain joins TRBV7-9 and TRBJ2-7, with D possibly TRBD2 on 5 matching bases. The CDR3 contains 14 residues. CDR1 is SEHNR and CDR2 is FQNEAQ in the germline V gene (reference sequence). The V end lost 0 bases, the J end lost 4 bases, and 10 bases lay between the germline ends. The CDR3 loop is CASSLASRGYEQYF. CDR3 coding DNA: TGTGCCAGCAGCTTAGCCTCCCGAGGGTACGAGCAGTACTTC.

CDR3 sequence (DNA): TGTGCCAGCAGTTACTCGAGAGGGCTCGAGCAGTACTTC. Protein sequence: CASSYSRGLEQYF. The V and J genes are TRBV6-5 and TRBJ2-7, with D possibly TRBD2 on 5 matching bases. The germline V gene has CDR1 MNHEY and CDR2 SVGAGI. V lost 0 bases to trimming and J lost 6 bases, with 9 bases between them. There are 13 residues in the CDR3.

The chain recombines TRBV7-2 with TRBJ1-1, with 7 bases fitting TRBD1. After removal of 4 bases from V and 1 base from J, the junction contained 3 bases not matched to a gene. There are 14 residues in the CDR3. CDR1 and CDR2 from the germline V gene are SGHTA and FQGNSA. The CDR3 nucleotides read TGTGCCAGCAGCTCGGGACAGCAGAACACTGAAGCTTTCTTT. This sequence encodes CASSSGQQNTEAFF.

The chain is built from TRBV5-6 and TRBJ1-4; D gene ambiguous. The CDR3 spans 16 residues. Germline loops: CDR1 SGHDT, CDR2 YYEEEE. The germline V and J ends were trimmed by 4 bases and 0 bases, with 13 bases remaining between them. The CDR3 here is CASSAGRRATNEKLFF. CDR3 coding DNA: TGTGCCAGCAGCGCCGGACGGCGGGCAACTAATGAAAAACTGTTTTTT.

The chain couples TRBV27 to TRBJ2-7; the match to TRBD2 covers 7 bases. The germline V gene has CDR1 MNHEY and CDR2 SMNVEV (reference sequence). The CDR3 sequence is 14 residues long. Germline trimming cut 11 bases from V and 0 bases from J; bases unmatched to any gene: 10. CDR3 DNA sequence: TGTGCCGGCGTCCCCGGACTAGGCTCCTACGAGCAGTACTTC. This translates into CAGVPGLGSYEQYF.

This rearrangement joins TRBV27 to TRBJ2-7, with 12 bases that match TRBD1. The junction had 4 bases not matched to a gene; V was cut back by 2 bases and J by 8 bases. Germline V gives CDR1 MNHEY, CDR2 SMNVEV (reference sequence). CDR3 length equals 14 residues. The CDR3 nucleotides are TGTGCCAGCAGTTTAGGGGGACAGGGGGCAAAGCAGTACTTC. It is translated as CASSLGGQGAKQYF.

The rearrangement joins TRBV4-1 to TRBJ2-3, with D tentatively TRBD1 (6 bases). The CDR3 has 14 amino acids. V dropped 5 bases and J dropped 2 bases, with 11 bases sitting between them. Germline assignment: CDR1 MGHRA and CDR2 YSYEKL. CDR3: CASSSGQNTDTQYF. The CDR3 DNA sequence: TGCGCCAGCAGCTCAGGACAGAACACAGATACGCAGTATTTT.

The V gene is TRBV11-2, the J gene TRBJ2-7; 10 bases are a match to TRBD2. Germline CDR1 is SGHAT and CDR2 is FQNNGV. The ends lost 3 bases at V and 10 bases at J; junction bases unmatched: 12. The CDR3 sequence is 15 residues long. CDR3 bases: TGTGCCAGCAGCTTTGGGGCAGCGGGAGGGCCCCGACAGTACTTC. It translates to CASSFGAAGGPRQYF. Full variable domain (remainder filled in from reference TRBV11-2 and TRBJ2-7): EAGVAQSPRYKIIEKRQSVAFWCNPISGHATLYWYQQILGQGPKLLIQFQNNGVVDDSQLPKDRFSAERLKGVDSTLKIQPAKLEDSAVYLCASSFGAAGGPRQYFGPGTRLTVT.

The V call is TRBV27, the J call TRBJ1-6, with D uncertain. V gave up 4 bases and J gave up 8 bases, with 15 bases separating them. This CDR3 contains 15 residues. Germline V gives CDR1 MNHEY, CDR2 SMNVEV (reference sequence). CDR3 bases: TGTGCCAGCAGTTCAACAGTGACCTTCGATTCACCCCTCCACTTT. This gives the protein CASSSTVTFDSPLHF.

The V gene is TRBV7-9, the J gene TRBJ1-2; 10 bases agree with TRBD1. The CDR3 loop spans 14 amino acids. CDR1 and CDR2 from the germline V gene are SEHNR and FQNEAQ (reference sequence). V lost 5 bases and J lost 5; bases outside the gene matches: 5. CDR3: CASSVGTGAYGYTF. Written as DNA, the CDR3 is TGTGCCAGCAGCGTCGGGACAGGGGCGTATGGCTACACCTTC.

The chain recombines TRBV24-1 with TRBJ2-7; TRBD1 matches 7 bases. Trimming removed 3 bases from V and 4 bases from J; junction bases left unmatched: 14. This CDR3 has 17 amino acids. Looked up from germline, CDR1 is KGHDR and CDR2 is SFDVKD. CDR3 sequence: CATSDMDRSMDEYEQYF. The CDR3 nucleotides are TGTGCCACCAGTGATATGGACAGGTCAATGGATGAGTACGAGCAGTACTTC.

The chain has TRBV7-3 and TRBJ2-7; 7 nucleotides line up with TRBD1. CDR1 is SGHTA and CDR2 is FQGTGA in the germline V gene. This CDR3 has 15 amino acids. The ends lost 3 bases at V and 0 bases at J; junction bases unmatched: 5. The chain's CDR3 is CASSLSGGNSYEQYF. The CDR3 bases are TGTGCCAGCAGCTTGTCAGGGGGAAACTCCTACGAGCAGTACTTC. Full variable domain (rest looked up from reference TRBV7-3 and TRBJ2-7): GAGVSQTPSNKVTEKGKYVELRCDPISGHTALYWYRQSLGQGPEFLIYFQGTGAADDSGLPNDRFFAVRPEGSVSTLKIQRTERGDSAVYLCASSLSGGNSYEQYFGPGTRLTVT.

V is TRBV15 and J is TRBJ2-5, with 12 bases aligning to TRBD2. Trimming took 1 base from V and 5 from J; bases not matched to a gene: 11. CDR3 length: 18 residues. CDR1 is LNHNV, CDR2 YYDKDF, per germline (reference sequence). The DNA of the CDR3 is TGTGCCACCAGCAGAGTTCTGACTAGCGGGAGAACCCGGGAGACCCAGTACTTC. It yields the protein CATSRVLTSGRTRETQYF.

The rearrangement links TRBV7-8 to TRBJ2-1, with D uncertain. The CDR3 is 13 amino acids. Germline V gene lookup returns CDR1 SGHVS and CDR2 FQNEAQ. V was clipped by 1 base and J by 6 bases, with 7 bases between them. The CDR3 DNA sequence: TGTGCCAGCAGCTTAGGGGCCGCCAATGAGCAGTTCTTC. It specifies CASSLGAANEQFF.